These 12 T cell receptor beta chains share one sample of origin, sequenced in a study of blood T cells in healthy people across ages. Then a second PCR, running about 6 to 12 cycles, was carried out with a sample-barcoded 5' primer and a J-beta primer mix. TCRdb redid the calling of the 5' RACE reads with MiXCR, one entry per CDR3 protein. The data show around 1.1 million distinct CDR3 sequences, roughly two fifths seen once. What was sequenced was blood. These receptors were obtained from a man aged 18 to 29 in good health.

V usage is TRBV2 and J usage is TRBJ1-2; perhaps TRBD1 as D (6 bases). The CDR3 contains 14 residues. The V gene's germline CDR1 is SNHLY and CDR2 FYNNEI. Trimming stripped 8 bases from V and 6 bases from J, with 19 bases between. CDR3 sequence (DNA): TGTGCCAGCGAAACCTTACGGGACACCCATGGCTACACCTTC. Protein product: CASETLRDTHGYTF.

This clonotype was counted a few times. The chain combines TRBV4-3 with TRBJ2-1; D is ambiguous. Trimming removed 4 bases at V and 5 bases at J, with 15 bases between. The germline gives CDR1 LGHNA, CDR2 YSLEER. The CDR3 consists of 15 residues. CDR3 nucleotide sequence: TGCGCCAGCAGCCTGAGTTGGGCCTTCAACAATGAGCAGTTCTTC. Residues: CASSLSWAFNNEQFF.

The chain links TRBV7-2 to TRBJ1-5, with a weak D call TRBD1 (5 bases). The CDR3 length is 14 residues. Germline CDR1 and CDR2: SGHTA and FQGNSA. Between the trimmed V and J ends, which lost 6 bases and 0 bases, there was a span of 9 bases. CDR3 in DNA: TGTGCCAGCAGGGAGGGGTATAGCAATCAGCCCCAGCATTTT. Translating it yields CASREGYSNQPQHF.

The chain employs TRBV7-9 and TRBJ2-7; 8 nucleotides align to TRBD1. The CDR3 loop spans 15 amino acids. Germline CDR1 is SEHNR and CDR2 is FQNEAQ (reference sequence). V lost 3 bases, J lost 3 bases, and 7 bases stayed unmatched. The CDR3 loop reads CASSFLGQGFYEQYF. The CDR3 bases are TGTGCCAGCAGCTTCCTTGGACAGGGCTTCTACGAGCAGTACTTC.

The J gene is TRBJ2-1, the V gene TRBV20-1; D is possibly TRBD1 or TRBD2 (6 bases each). This CDR3 is built from 14 residues. The germline V gene has CDR1 DFQATT and CDR2 SNEGSKA (reference sequence). The V gene lost 4 bases and the J gene lost 4 bases, with 14 bases spanning the gap. The CDR3 DNA sequence: TGCAGTGCTAAAGACTGGGGGGCATACAATGAGCAGTTCTTC. As protein: CSAKDWGAYNEQFF.

This clonotype was seen more than once but under ten times. The rearrangement uses TRBV10-3 and TRBJ2-2, with 10 bases lining up with TRBD2. CDR1 and CDR2 from the germline V gene are ENHRY and SYGVKD. Germline trimming cut 5 bases from V and 3 bases from J; bases unmatched to any gene: 6. This CDR3 region has 16 residues. The DNA of the CDR3 is TGTGCCATCAGTCAATCCGGGACTAGCGACACCGGGGAGCTGTTTTTT. Amino acid sequence: CAISQSGTSDTGELFF.

V is TRBV3-1 and J is TRBJ2-1; TRBD1 is a possible D gene (5 bases). CDR1 is LGHDT, CDR2 YNNKEL, per germline (reference sequence). This CDR3 is built from 14 residues. V shed 0 bases and J shed 7 bases, with 10 bases lying between them. The CDR3 spells CASSQDVQGNEQFF. The CDR3 coding sequence is TGTGCCAGCAGCCAAGATGTCCAGGGTAATGAGCAGTTCTTC.

This rearrangement joins TRBV4-3 to TRBJ1-2; no clear D. This CDR3 has 13 residues. Germline V gene data show CDR1 as LGHNA and CDR2 as YSLEER. Between the trimmed V and J ends, which lost 1 base and 5 bases, there was a span of 8 bases. CDR3 loop: CASSQAIGYGYTF. The CDR3, as DNA: TGCGCCAGCAGCCAAGCGATAGGGTATGGCTACACCTTC.

The table lists this clonotype with a few counts. The chain carries TRBV3-1 and TRBJ2-6; no definite D call. This CDR3 has 13 amino acids. Trimming took 8 bases from V and 3 from J, leaving 8 bases between them. Germline loops: CDR1 LGHDT, CDR2 YNNKEL (reference sequence). CDR3: CASLAGGANVLTF. For the CDR3, the DNA is TGTGCCAGCCTGGCTGGTGGGGCCAACGTCCTGACTTTC.

Only a few counts were recorded for this clonotype. This sequence joins TRBV9 and TRBJ2-4, with D perhaps assigned TRBD1 or TRBD2 (5 bases each). TRBJ2-7 matches the DNA end more closely, so the J call is doubtful. Germline CDR1 SGDLS, CDR2 YYNGEE. This CDR3 region has 16 residues. CDR3 loop: CASSVGVGTFSYEQYF. DNA for the CDR3: TGTGCCAGCAGCGTAGGAGTAGGGACGTTCTCCTACGAGCAGTACTTC.

Written as DNA, the CDR3 is TGTGCCAGCAGCTTTTCCCGATGGGGAGAAGGGTCAGATACGCAGTATTTT. It translates to CASSFSRWGEGSDTQYF. This rearrangement joins TRBV4-2 to TRBJ2-3; TRBD2 might be the D (5 bases). Trimming shortened V by 5 bases and J by 4 bases, and 22 bases separated the two germline ends. The germline V gene encodes CDR1 LGHNA and CDR2 YNFKEQ. This CDR3 region has 17 residues.

The rearrangement joins TRBV13 to TRBJ2-1, with TRBD2 as a possible D gene (5 bases). Germline V gives CDR1 PRHDT, CDR2 FYEKMQ (reference sequence). The CDR3 runs 15 residues. V gave up 1 base and J gave up 13 bases, with 20 bases separating them. DNA for the CDR3: TGTGCCAGCAGCTTAGCCCGGACTTCTGAGGAGACCCAGTTCTTC. This translates into CASSLARTSEETQFF.